The following is a T cell receptor (beta chain) sequence with its context. The sample originates from a study of T-cell memory formation after mild COVID-19. Using its own MiXCR run on the 5' RACE reads, TCRdb lists one record per CDR3 protein. This table holds hundreds of thousands of distinct CDR3 sequences, roughly 18% found once. Germline V lookup: CDR1 SNHLY, CDR2 FYNNEI. J was trimmed by 3 bases and V by 1 base; bases with no gene match: 1. The CDR3 extends over 15 amino acids. The source of this sequence is a man aged 18 to 30 who had mild COVID-19 (a few samples of this study predate the infection). Cell type and time point are not known. The chain has TRBV2 and TRBJ1-1; 11 bases fit TRBD1. The sequenced material came from PBMCs or a T cell subset sorted from them (not recorded which). The CDR3: CASSEGTGGYTEAFF. CDR3 nucleotide sequence: TGTGCCAGCAGTGAAGGGACAGGGGGCTACACTGAAGCTTTCTTT.